This is a list of T cell receptor beta chains from one sample in a study of type 1 regulatory T cells. MiXCR, applied by TCRdb to the reads, yields one record per CDR3 protein. Found here are about 68,000 distinct CDR3 sequences, 63% of them singletons; the top ten hold 7.6%. These TCRs' antigens remain unknown. Specimen: cultured T cells, either the whole culture or a sorted T cell fraction (not recorded which). All receptors derive from a human donor in good health. CDR3s include the opening cysteine and the closing phenylalanine or tryptophan. Each record gives: V gene, clone size, J gene, D gene, CDR3 protein, CDR3 DNA. D genes are given only for firm matches. Part of the rows lack a size; the others show once, few, many or a class for expanded clones.

v_gene: TRBV12-3/TRBV12-4
abundance: NA
j_gene: TRBJ1-2
d_gene: NA
CDR3aa: CASTLFGRTYGYTF
CDR3nt: TGTGCCAGCACCCTATTTGGCAGGACCTATGGCTACACCTTC

v_gene: TRBV4-1
abundance: NA
j_gene: TRBJ2-7
d_gene: NA
CDR3aa: CASSQDVANWARGQYF
CDR3nt: TGCGCCAGCAGCCAAGATGTGGCCAACTGGGCACGAGGGCAGTACTTC

v_gene: TRBV7-6
abundance: NA
j_gene: TRBJ2-1
d_gene: NA
CDR3aa: CASRGGRANNEQFF
CDR3nt: TGTGCCAGTAGGGGGGGGCGGGCAAACAATGAGCAGTTCTTC

v_gene: TRBV28
abundance: NA
j_gene: TRBJ2-2
d_gene: NA
CDR3aa: CASSLPGHSTGELFF
CDR3nt: TGTGCCAGCAGTTTGCCAGGACACTCCACCGGGGAGCTGTTTTTT

v_gene: TRBV20-1
abundance: medium-sized
j_gene: TRBJ2-5
d_gene: NA
CDR3aa: CSARVPGETQYF
CDR3nt: TGCAGTGCTAGAGTACCAGGCGAGACCCAGTACTTC

v_gene: TRBV9
abundance: NA
j_gene: TRBJ2-3
d_gene: TRBD2
CDR3aa: CASSVGLAGAQDTQCF
CDR3nt: TGTGCCAGCAGCGTAGGGCTAGCGGGAGCTCAGGATACGCAGTGTTTT

v_gene: TRBV29-1
abundance: NA
j_gene: TRBJ2-1
d_gene: NA
CDR3aa: CSSGSSWEQFF
CDR3nt: TGCAGCTCTGGATCTAGTTGGGAGCAGTTCTTC

v_gene: TRBV19
abundance: few
j_gene: TRBJ2-5
d_gene: NA
CDR3aa: CASSSSGSFQETQYF
CDR3nt: TGTGCCAGTAGTTCCTCCGGCAGCTTCCAAGAGACCCAGTACTTC

v_gene: TRBV24-1
abundance: NA
j_gene: TRBJ2-6
d_gene: TRBD1
CDR3aa: CATSDARGPRVSGANVLTF
CDR3nt: TGTGCCACCAGTGATGCAAGGGGGCCCCGGGTCTCTGGGGCCAACGTCCTGACTTTC

v_gene: TRBV24-1
abundance: NA
j_gene: TRBJ2-4
d_gene: NA
CDR3aa: CATSDQDSRAKNIQYF
CDR3nt: TGTGCCACCAGTGACCAAGACAGCCGAGCCAAAAACATTCAGTACTTC

v_gene: TRBV28
abundance: NA
j_gene: TRBJ2-1
d_gene: TRBD2
CDR3aa: CASTRIGLAGGGNEQFF
CDR3nt: TGTGCCAGCACCCGAATTGGACTAGCGGGAGGGGGGAATGAGCAGTTCTTC

v_gene: TRBV12-5
abundance: NA
j_gene: TRBJ1-6
d_gene: TRBD1
CDR3aa: CATARDSNNSPLHF
CDR3nt: TGTGCTACCGCCCGGGACAGCAACAATTCACCCCTCCACTTT

v_gene: TRBV20-1
abundance: few
j_gene: TRBJ2-3
d_gene: TRBD2
CDR3aa: CSAVGLAGSSTDTQYF
CDR3nt: TGCAGTGCAGTTGGACTAGCGGGATCTAGCACAGATACGCAGTATTTT

v_gene: TRBV29-1
abundance: NA
j_gene: TRBJ2-5
d_gene: NA
CDR3aa: CSVVSTETQYF
CDR3nt: TGCAGCGTTGTTTCTACGGAGACCCAGTACTTC

v_gene: TRBV4-2
abundance: NA
j_gene: TRBJ1-6
d_gene: NA
CDR3aa: CASSQDAQILGSSLHF
CDR3nt: TGTGCCAGCAGCCAAGATGCCCAAATTCTCGGTTCATCCCTCCACTTT

v_gene: TRBV7-9
abundance: NA
j_gene: TRBJ1-4
d_gene: TRBD1
CDR3aa: CASSSGGYEKLFF
CDR3nt: TGTGCCAGCAGTTCAGGGGGTTATGAAAAACTGTTTTTT

v_gene: TRBV5-4
abundance: NA
j_gene: TRBJ2-7
d_gene: TRBD1
CDR3aa: CASSFNEVRDSPYEQYF
CDR3nt: TGTGCCAGCAGCTTCAACGAAGTCCGGGACAGCCCCTACGAGCAGTACTTC

v_gene: TRBV7-2
abundance: NA
j_gene: TRBJ2-2
d_gene: TRBD2
CDR3aa: CASKRRLAGDGELFF
CDR3nt: TGTGCCAGCAAGAGGAGACTAGCGGGAGATGGGGAGCTGTTTTTT

v_gene: TRBV27
abundance: NA
j_gene: TRBJ2-1
d_gene: TRBD2
CDR3aa: CASRPGLAGSREQFF
CDR3nt: TGTGCCAGCAGACCTGGACTAGCGGGCTCACGAGAGCAGTTCTTC

v_gene: TRBV5-1
abundance: few
j_gene: TRBJ2-4
d_gene: TRBD1
CDR3aa: CASSPDRINIQYF
CDR3nt: TGCGCCAGCAGCCCGGACAGGATAAACATTCAGTACTTC

v_gene: TRBV6-1
abundance: NA
j_gene: TRBJ2-1
d_gene: NA
CDR3aa: CASSELSGHNEQFF
CDR3nt: TGTGCCAGCAGTGAGTTAAGCGGGCACAATGAGCAGTTCTTC

v_gene: TRBV5-1
abundance: few
j_gene: TRBJ1-2
d_gene: NA
CDR3aa: CASSRDGRAPTDYGYTF
CDR3nt: TGCGCCAGCAGCAGGGACGGAAGGGCCCCCACCGACTATGGCTACACCTTC

v_gene: TRBV7-2
abundance: NA
j_gene: TRBJ2-5
d_gene: NA
CDR3aa: CASSLERGGILRETQYF
CDR3nt: TGTGCCAGCAGCTTAGAACGAGGAGGGATTTTACGAGAGACCCAGTACTTC

v_gene: TRBV7-9
abundance: NA
j_gene: TRBJ1-1
d_gene: NA
CDR3aa: CASNQDRFTEAFF
CDR3nt: TGTGCCAGCAACCAGGACCGATTCACTGAAGCTTTCTTT

v_gene: TRBV20-1
abundance: NA
j_gene: TRBJ1-5
d_gene: NA
CDR3aa: CSATDWGGGNQPQHF
CDR3nt: TGCAGTGCTACCGACTGGGGGGGGGGCAATCAGCCCCAGCATTTT

v_gene: TRBV28
abundance: NA
j_gene: TRBJ2-5
d_gene: NA
CDR3aa: CASKRGGQETQYF
CDR3nt: TGTGCCAGCAAACGGGGAGGCCAAGAGACCCAGTACTTC

v_gene: TRBV2
abundance: NA
j_gene: TRBJ2-3
d_gene: TRBD1
CDR3aa: CASSVYRGSSGTDTQYF
CDR3nt: TGTGCCAGCAGTGTTTACAGGGGGTCGAGTGGCACAGATACGCAGTATTTT

v_gene: TRBV12-2
abundance: NA
j_gene: TRBJ1-5
d_gene: NA
CDR3aa: CASRSDRDGDQPQHF
CDR3nt: TGTGCAAGTCGCTCGGACAGGGATGGGGATCAGCCCCAGCATTTT

v_gene: TRBV7-8
abundance: NA
j_gene: TRBJ2-7
d_gene: NA
CDR3aa: CASSFRGPHYEQYF
CDR3nt: TGTGCCAGCAGCTTTCGAGGGCCCCACTACGAGCAGTACTTC

v_gene: TRBV2
abundance: few
j_gene: TRBJ2-1
d_gene: TRBD2
CDR3aa: CASSESPSGYNEQFF
CDR3nt: TGTGCCAGCAGTGAAAGTCCTAGCGGTTACAATGAGCAGTTCTTC

v_gene: TRBV7-6
abundance: few
j_gene: TRBJ2-3
d_gene: TRBD2
CDR3aa: CASSLDRGRMADTQYF
CDR3nt: TGTGCCAGCAGCTTAGATCGCGGGAGGATGGCAGATACGCAGTATTTT

v_gene: TRBV9
abundance: medium-sized
j_gene: TRBJ2-1
d_gene: NA
CDR3aa: CASSENGQKYNEQFF
CDR3nt: TGTGCCAGCAGCGAAAATGGACAGAAATACAATGAGCAGTTCTTC

v_gene: TRBV7-3
abundance: NA
j_gene: TRBJ2-5
d_gene: TRBD2
CDR3aa: CASSQGLAGNPETQYF
CDR3nt: TGTGCCAGCAGCCAGGGACTAGCGGGAAACCCAGAGACCCAGTACTTC

v_gene: TRBV6-5
abundance: NA
j_gene: TRBJ2-7
d_gene: NA
CDR3aa: CASRQGNSEQYF
CDR3nt: TGTGCCAGCAGACAGGGAAATAGCGAGCAGTACTTC

v_gene: TRBV10-3
abundance: few
j_gene: TRBJ2-7
d_gene: TRBD2
CDR3aa: CAIRGLAGDEQYF
CDR3nt: TGTGCCATCAGGGGCCTAGCGGGAGACGAGCAGTACTTC

v_gene: TRBV5-1
abundance: NA
j_gene: TRBJ1-1
d_gene: NA
CDR3aa: CASSLLRGVGEAFF
CDR3nt: TGCGCCAGCAGCTTGCTTCGGGGTGTGGGTGAAGCTTTCTTT

v_gene: TRBV20-1
abundance: NA
j_gene: TRBJ2-3
d_gene: TRBD2
CDR3aa: CSARLAGGKTDTQYF
CDR3nt: TGCAGTGCTAGACTAGCGGGAGGGAAAACAGATACGCAGTATTTT

v_gene: TRBV6-1
abundance: NA
j_gene: TRBJ1-5
d_gene: NA
CDR3aa: CASSEGTHQPQHF
CDR3nt: TGTGCCAGCAGTGAAGGTACCCATCAGCCCCAGCATTTT

v_gene: TRBV2
abundance: NA
j_gene: TRBJ2-2
d_gene: NA
CDR3aa: CASSENPAGELFF
CDR3nt: TGTGCCAGCAGTGAAAATCCGGCCGGGGAGCTGTTTTTT

v_gene: TRBV20-1
abundance: NA
j_gene: TRBJ2-3
d_gene: TRBD2
CDR3aa: CSARGGLAGPGGDTQYF
CDR3nt: TGCAGTGCCCGGGGCGGACTAGCGGGACCCGGCGGAGATACGCAGTATTTT

v_gene: TRBV5-1
abundance: NA
j_gene: TRBJ2-7
d_gene: NA
CDR3aa: CASIGHEQYF
CDR3nt: TGCGCCAGTATCGGGCACGAGCAGTACTTC

v_gene: TRBV11-2
abundance: NA
j_gene: TRBJ2-1
d_gene: NA
CDR3aa: CASSFGNEQFF
CDR3nt: TGTGCCAGCAGCTTCGGCAATGAGCAGTTCTTC

v_gene: TRBV18
abundance: NA
j_gene: TRBJ2-3
d_gene: NA
CDR3aa: CASSPRERARTDTQYF
CDR3nt: TGTGCCAGCTCACCACGGGAGCGGGCCCGCACAGATACGCAGTATTTT

v_gene: TRBV12-3/TRBV12-4
abundance: NA
j_gene: TRBJ2-3
d_gene: NA
CDR3aa: CASSSRASTQYF
CDR3nt: TGTGCCAGCAGTTCGCGAGCGAGTACGCAGTATTTT

v_gene: TRBV4-2
abundance: NA
j_gene: TRBJ1-6
d_gene: NA
CDR3aa: CASSQGYRDNSPLHF
CDR3nt: TGTGCCAGCAGCCAAGGTTACAGGGATAATTCACCCCTCCACTTT

v_gene: TRBV10-2
abundance: few
j_gene: TRBJ2-5
d_gene: TRBD1
CDR3aa: CASSEVRGTQETQYF
CDR3nt: TGCGCCAGCAGTGAGGTCAGGGGGACCCAAGAGACCCAGTACTTC

v_gene: TRBV5-1
abundance: NA
j_gene: TRBJ2-5
d_gene: TRBD2
CDR3aa: CASSSGLAGEETQYF
CDR3nt: TGCGCCAGCAGCTCCGGACTAGCGGGAGAGGAGACCCAGTACTTC

v_gene: TRBV12-3/TRBV12-4
abundance: NA
j_gene: TRBJ2-7
d_gene: NA
CDR3aa: CASSLLSYEQYF
CDR3nt: TGTGCCAGCAGTTTGTTGAGCTACGAGCAGTACTTC

v_gene: TRBV5-1
abundance: few
j_gene: TRBJ1-1
d_gene: TRBD1
CDR3aa: CASSLVRTGGDTEAFF
CDR3nt: TGCGCCAGCAGCTTGGTCCGTACAGGGGGGGACACTGAAGCTTTCTTT

v_gene: TRBV5-1
abundance: NA
j_gene: TRBJ2-2
d_gene: NA
CDR3aa: CASVGGANTGELFF
CDR3nt: TGCGCCAGCGTCGGGGGAGCGAACACCGGGGAGCTGTTTTTT

v_gene: TRBV18
abundance: NA
j_gene: TRBJ1-4
d_gene: NA
CDR3aa: CASSAGQNEKLFF
CDR3nt: TGTGCCAGCTCAGCTGGACAGAATGAAAAACTGTTTTTT

v_gene: TRBV11-2
abundance: few
j_gene: TRBJ2-3
d_gene: NA
CDR3aa: CASSLDLGDTQYF
CDR3nt: TGTGCCAGCAGCTTAGATCTGGGAGATACGCAGTATTTT

v_gene: TRBV4-1
abundance: NA
j_gene: TRBJ2-7
d_gene: TRBD2
CDR3aa: CASSQSPSGDYEQYF
CDR3nt: TGCGCCAGCAGCCAAAGTCCTAGCGGAGATTACGAGCAGTACTTC

v_gene: TRBV24-1
abundance: NA
j_gene: TRBJ2-4
d_gene: NA
CDR3aa: CATSDGDRGRGNIQYF
CDR3nt: TGTGCCACCAGTGATGGGGATAGAGGCAGGGGAAACATTCAGTACTTC

v_gene: TRBV2
abundance: few
j_gene: TRBJ2-1
d_gene: TRBD2
CDR3aa: CAGRGGSNEQFF
CDR3nt: TGTGCCGGACGGGGGGGGAGCAATGAGCAGTTCTTC

v_gene: TRBV5-1
abundance: NA
j_gene: TRBJ1-3
d_gene: NA
CDR3aa: CASSPGGYSGNTIYF
CDR3nt: TGCGCCAGCAGCCCCGGCGGGTACTCTGGAAACACCATATATTTT

v_gene: TRBV19
abundance: NA
j_gene: TRBJ2-2
d_gene: TRBD1
CDR3aa: CASLSGTGMERKTGELFF
CDR3nt: TGTGCCAGCCTTTCCGGGACAGGGATGGAGCGGAAGACCGGGGAGCTGTTTTTT

v_gene: TRBV3-1
abundance: NA
j_gene: TRBJ1-1
d_gene: TRBD1
CDR3aa: CASSQRDRNTEAFF
CDR3nt: TGTGCCAGCAGCCAACGGGACAGGAACACTGAAGCTTTCTTT

v_gene: TRBV20-1
abundance: NA
j_gene: TRBJ2-2
d_gene: NA
CDR3aa: CSASIREAGELFF
CDR3nt: TGCAGTGCTAGTATCAGGGAAGCCGGGGAGCTGTTTTTT